The 5 T cell receptor beta chains listed next were all sequenced from one sample in a study of vaccination effects on CD4 cells after COVID-19. Within the ViraFEST assay, antigen-specific CD4+ T cells underwent expansion with viral peptide pools prior to sequencing. Following culture for around 9 days, CD4+ T cells were isolated. It was two doses of either the BNT162b2 or mRNA-1273 vaccine that participants received. Their antigens are not known. Some clones are missing from TCRdb's copy, which holds only in-frame ones; the method was immunoSEQ multiplex PCR. The sample holds 50,000 to 65,000 clones; around 73% are singletons and the top ten take around 1.2%. The sequences come from CD4+ T cells from PBMCs cultured with HCoV-229E spike peptides, collected after COVID-19 vaccination. The receptors here all came from a human donor who received a COVID-19 vaccine.

V gene TRBV30 combines with J gene TRBJ2-2; 12 bases map to TRBD2. The J segment lost 3 bases and the V segment lost 1 base, leaving 6 bases of the junction unmatched. The germline gives CDR1 GTSNPN, CDR2 SVGIG (reference sequence). This CDR3 region has 17 residues. The CDR3 region has the DNA TGTGCCTGGAGTGGGGGACTAGCGGGCTTGTACACCGGGGAGCTGTTTTTT. It encodes CAWSGGLAGLYTGELFF.

The rearrangement joins TRBV7-9 to TRBJ2-7; tentative D call: TRBD1 (6 bases). Germline CDR1 is SEHNR and CDR2 is FQNEAQ (reference sequence). The V end lost 11 bases, the J end lost 2 bases, and 25 bases lay between the germline ends. The CDR3 runs 16 residues. Written as DNA, the CDR3 is TGTGCCTCCCATTTGTCCGGCAGGGGATATGCCTACGAGCAGTACGTC. Amino acid sequence: CASHLSGRGYAYEQYV.

The V call is TRBV10-2, the J call TRBJ2-4; D may be TRBD2 (7 bases). The CDR3 spans 16 residues. Germline CDR1 is WSHSY and CDR2 is SAAADI. Trimming shortened V by 2 bases and J by 4 bases, and 15 bases separated the two germline ends. As DNA, the CDR3 is TGCGCCAGCAGTGAGCGGGCGGGGGCAGGGAAAAACATTCAGTACTTC. Translated, it gives CASSERAGAGKNIQYF.

The chain recombines TRBV7-2 with TRBJ1-6; D uncertain. CDR3 length equals 15 residues. V was trimmed by 3 bases and J by 6 bases, leaving 12 bases between them. The germline V gene encodes CDR1 SGHTA and CDR2 FQGNSA. The CDR3 loop is CASSLVAGPNSPLHF. CDR3 nucleotides: TGTGCCAGCAGCTTGGTAGCAGGCCCTAATTCACCCCTCCACTTT.

CDR3 loop: CASSLGQGVFEETQYF. CDR3 DNA sequence: TGTGCCAGCAGCTTGGGACAGGGGGTGTTTGAGGAGACCCAGTACTTC. The chain recombines TRBV5-8 with TRBJ2-5; 9 bases line up with TRBD1. Per germline, CDR1 SGHTS and CDR2 YDEGEE. CDR3 length equals 16 residues. The V segment lost 0 bases and the J segment 5 bases; nucleotides outside the gene matches: 8.